The 8 T cell receptor beta chains reported below all come from one sample, sequenced in a study of T cell clones after liver transplantation. Produced via immunoSEQ multiplex PCR; TCRdb's table is partial and in-frame only. Altogether about 18,000 clones are present, 88% being singletons, with the ten largest covering under 15%. The sequences come from CD8+ T cells from blood, collected before liver transplant. These receptors were taken from a human donor who received a liver transplant.

This sequence joins TRBV27 and TRBJ2-6; D ambiguous. CDR1 MNHEY and CDR2 SMNVEV come from the germline V gene (reference sequence). Trimming shortened V by 3 bases and J by 0 bases, and 12 bases separated the two germline ends. The CDR3 is 17 amino acids. CDR3 protein: CASSFLPSVSGANVLTF. The CDR3 DNA reads as TGTGCCAGCAGTTTCTTACCCTCAGTCTCTGGGGCCAACGTCCTGACTTTC.

This clone was picked up a small number of times. This rearrangement joins TRBV18 to TRBJ2-7; TRBD1 matches 8 bases. The CDR3 is 15 amino acids. Trimming took 4 bases from V and 4 from J; bases not matched to a gene: 9. CDR1 is KGHSH and CDR2 is LQKENI in the germline V gene. The CDR3 spells CASSQDIGQGYEQYF. DNA of the CDR3: TGTGCCAGCTCACAAGACATTGGACAGGGATACGAGCAGTACTTC.

The rearrangement links TRBV2 to TRBJ2-1; 11 nucleotides line up with TRBD2. From germline, CDR1 is SNHLY and CDR2 FYNNEI. J lost 2 bases, V lost 1 base, and 7 bases had no gene match. The CDR3 consists of 18 residues. The CDR3 loop is CASSEEGLADQTYNEQFF. As DNA, the CDR3 is TGTGCCAGCAGTGAAGAGGGACTAGCGGATCAAACCTACAATGAGCAGTTCTTC.

This clone is a singleton in its sample. This chain links TRBV30 with TRBJ2-7, with a possible D match to TRBD2 (6 bases). Germline V gene sequence: CDR1 GTSNPN, CDR2 SVGIG (reference sequence). The CDR3 has 14 residues. The V gene lost 4 bases and the J gene lost 4 bases, with 17 bases spanning the gap. The CDR3 reads CAWKYGGTGYEQYF. For the CDR3, the DNA is TGTGCCTGGAAATATGGCGGGACGGGATACGAGCAGTACTTC.

The CDR3 protein is CASTLGSYNEQFF. CDR3 coding DNA: TGCGCCAGCACCCTCGGCTCCTACAATGAGCAGTTCTTC. The genes are TRBV10-2 and TRBJ2-1; no definite D call. The CDR3 contains 13 residues. The V end was cut by 7 bases, the J end by 0 bases, with 7 bases between. Germline V gene lookup returns CDR1 WSHSY and CDR2 SAAADI.

The chain recombines TRBV7-9 with TRBJ1-5; D uncertain. Trimming cost V 5 bases and J 11 bases, with 22 bases left between them. Germline assignment: CDR1 SEHNR and CDR2 FQNEAQ (reference sequence). The CDR3 sequence is 15 residues long. CDR3 protein: CASSPSLGGQSAQHF. The CDR3 DNA reads as TGTGCCAGCAGCCCGTCCCTTGGAGGTCAATCAGCCCAGCATTTT.

The chain uses TRBV6-1 and TRBJ2-5; 7 nucleotides match TRBD2. The CDR3 is 14 amino acids. The germline CDR1 and CDR2 sequences are MNHNS and SASEGT. Trimming cost V 2 bases and J 3 bases; bases outside gene matches: 3. The CDR3 bases are TGTGCCAGCAGTGAATTTCTAGCGGAAGAGACCCAGTACTTC. It yields the protein CASSEFLAEETQYF.

V and J are TRBV5-6 and TRBJ2-3, with TRBD2 matching 9 bases. Germline-derived CDR1 and CDR2 are SGHDT and YYEEEE. V was clipped by 2 bases and J by 4 bases; unmatched bases: 5. The CDR3 covers 15 residues. The CDR3: CASSFAAGGADTQYF. CDR3 sequence (DNA): TGTGCCAGCAGCTTTGCAGCGGGAGGCGCAGATACGCAGTATTTT. Full variable domain (remainder filled in from reference TRBV5-6 and TRBJ2-3): DAGVTQSPTHLIKTRGQQVTLRCSPKSGHDTVSWYQQALGQGPQFIFQYYEEEERQRGNFPDRFSGHQFPNYSSELNVNALLLGDSALYLCASSFAAGGADTQYFGPGTRLTVL.